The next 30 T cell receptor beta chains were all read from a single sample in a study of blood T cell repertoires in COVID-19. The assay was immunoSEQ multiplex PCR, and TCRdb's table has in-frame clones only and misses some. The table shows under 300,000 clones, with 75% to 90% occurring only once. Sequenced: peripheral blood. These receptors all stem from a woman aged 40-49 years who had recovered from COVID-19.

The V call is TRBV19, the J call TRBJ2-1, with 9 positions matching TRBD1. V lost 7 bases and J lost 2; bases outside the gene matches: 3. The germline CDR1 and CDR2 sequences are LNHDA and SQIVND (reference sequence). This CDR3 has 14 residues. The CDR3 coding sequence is TGTGCCAGTACCAGACAGGGGGCCTACAATGAGCAGTTCTTC. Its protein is CASTRQGAYNEQFF.

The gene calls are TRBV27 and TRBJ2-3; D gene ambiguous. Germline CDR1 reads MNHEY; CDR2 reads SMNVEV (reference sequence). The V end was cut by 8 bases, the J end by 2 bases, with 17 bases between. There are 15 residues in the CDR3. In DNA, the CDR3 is TGTGCCAGCTGTCACCAGTCAGTGTTCACAGATACGCAGTATTTT. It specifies CASCHQSVFTDTQYF.

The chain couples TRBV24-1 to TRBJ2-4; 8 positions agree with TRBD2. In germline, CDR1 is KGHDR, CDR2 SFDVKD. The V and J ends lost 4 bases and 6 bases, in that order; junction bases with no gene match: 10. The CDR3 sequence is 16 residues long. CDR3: CATSESPSGSGNIQYF. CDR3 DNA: TGTGCCACCAGTGAGTCGCCCAGCGGGAGCGGAAACATTCAGTACTTC.

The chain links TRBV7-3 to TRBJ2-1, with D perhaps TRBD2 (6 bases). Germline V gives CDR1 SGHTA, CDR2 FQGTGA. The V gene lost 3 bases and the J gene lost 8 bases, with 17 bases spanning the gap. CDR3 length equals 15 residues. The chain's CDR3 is CASSFGGLKIHEQFF. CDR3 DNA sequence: TGTGCCAGCAGCTTCGGGGGACTCAAGATCCATGAGCAGTTCTTC.

CDR3 nucleotides: TGTGCCAGCAGACAGGGGGCCCAAGAGACCCAGTACTTC. This translates into CASRQGAQETQYF. This chain uses TRBV12-3 or TRBV12-4 with TRBJ2-5; 9 nucleotides align to TRBD1. CDR3 length equals 13 residues. The V and J ends lost 6 bases and 1 base, in that order; junction bases with no gene match: 0.

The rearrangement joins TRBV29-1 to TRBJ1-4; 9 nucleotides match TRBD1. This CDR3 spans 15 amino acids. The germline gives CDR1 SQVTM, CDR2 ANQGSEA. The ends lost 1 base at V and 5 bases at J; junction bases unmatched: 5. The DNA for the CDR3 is TGCAGCGTTGAAGGGGTACAGGGGGCCAATGAAAAACTGTTTTTT. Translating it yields CSVEGVQGANEKLFF.

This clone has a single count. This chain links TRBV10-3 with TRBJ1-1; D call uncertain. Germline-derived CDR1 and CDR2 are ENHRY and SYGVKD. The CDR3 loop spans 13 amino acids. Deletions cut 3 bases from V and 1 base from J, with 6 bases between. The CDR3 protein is CAISEGGNTEAFF. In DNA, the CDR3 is TGTGCCATCAGTGAAGGAGGGAACACTGAAGCTTTCTTT.

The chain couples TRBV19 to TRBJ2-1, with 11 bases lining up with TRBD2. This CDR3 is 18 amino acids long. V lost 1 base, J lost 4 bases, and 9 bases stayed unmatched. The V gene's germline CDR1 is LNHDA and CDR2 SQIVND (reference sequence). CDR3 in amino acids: CASSIVATSGMPYNEQFF. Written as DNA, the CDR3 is TGTGCCAGTAGTATAGTTGCGACTAGCGGGATGCCATACAATGAGCAGTTCTTC.

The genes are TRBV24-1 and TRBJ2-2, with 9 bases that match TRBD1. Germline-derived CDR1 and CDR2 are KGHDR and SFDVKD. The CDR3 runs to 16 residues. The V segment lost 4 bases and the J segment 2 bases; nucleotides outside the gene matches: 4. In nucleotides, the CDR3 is TGTGCCACCAGTGACACGACAGGGGGTAACACCGGGGAGCTGTTTTTT. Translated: CATSDTTGGNTGELFF.

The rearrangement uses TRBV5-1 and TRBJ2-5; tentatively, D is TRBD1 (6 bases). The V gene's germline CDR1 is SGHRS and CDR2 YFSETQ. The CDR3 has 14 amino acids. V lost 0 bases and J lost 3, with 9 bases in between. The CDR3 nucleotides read TGCGCCAGCAGCTTGGGGGGGCGCAAAGAGACCCAGTACTTC. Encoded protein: CASSLGGRKETQYF.

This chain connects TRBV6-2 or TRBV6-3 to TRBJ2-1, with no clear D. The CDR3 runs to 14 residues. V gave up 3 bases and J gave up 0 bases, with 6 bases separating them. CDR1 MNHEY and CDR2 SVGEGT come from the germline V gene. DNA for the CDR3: TGTGCCAGCAGTTATTGGAGCTCCTACAATGAGCAGTTCTTC. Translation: CASSYWSSYNEQFF.

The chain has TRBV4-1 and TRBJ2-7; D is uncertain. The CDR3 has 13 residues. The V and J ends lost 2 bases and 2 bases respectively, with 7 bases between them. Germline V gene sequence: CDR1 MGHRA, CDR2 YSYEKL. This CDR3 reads CASSQTTAYEQYF. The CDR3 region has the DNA TGCGCCAGCAGCCAAACCACGGCCTACGAGCAGTACTTC.

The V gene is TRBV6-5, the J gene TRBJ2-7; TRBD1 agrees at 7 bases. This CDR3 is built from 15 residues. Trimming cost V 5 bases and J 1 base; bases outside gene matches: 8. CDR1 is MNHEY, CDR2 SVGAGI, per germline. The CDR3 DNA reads TGTGCCAGCAGTCTGCGACAGGGTATGTCCTACGAGCAGTACTTC. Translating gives CASSLRQGMSYEQYF.

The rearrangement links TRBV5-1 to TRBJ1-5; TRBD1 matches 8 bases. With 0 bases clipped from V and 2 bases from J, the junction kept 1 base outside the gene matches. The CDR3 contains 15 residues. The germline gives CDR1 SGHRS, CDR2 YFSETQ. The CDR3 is CASSLGGQGNQPQHF. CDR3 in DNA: TGCGCCAGCAGCTTGGGGGGACAGGGCAATCAGCCCCAGCATTTT.

CDR3 nucleotide sequence: TGTGCCAGCTCACCACGTAGTAGCGGGCCCTCTGGCGCAGATACGCAGTATTTT. It specifies CASSPRSSGPSGADTQYF. The J gene is TRBJ2-3, the V gene TRBV18, with 7 bases aligning to TRBD2. V gave up 1 base and J gave up 4 bases; unmatched junction bases: 14. Per the germline V gene, CDR1 is KGHSH and CDR2 is LQKENI. This CDR3 has 18 amino acids.

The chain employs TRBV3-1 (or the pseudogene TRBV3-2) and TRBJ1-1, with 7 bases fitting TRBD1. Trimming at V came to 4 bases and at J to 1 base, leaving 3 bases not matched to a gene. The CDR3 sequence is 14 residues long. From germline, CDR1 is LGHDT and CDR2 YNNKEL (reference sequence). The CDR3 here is CASSRQGPNTEAFF. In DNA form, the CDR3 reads TGTGCCAGCAGCCGACAGGGACCGAACACTGAAGCTTTCTTT.

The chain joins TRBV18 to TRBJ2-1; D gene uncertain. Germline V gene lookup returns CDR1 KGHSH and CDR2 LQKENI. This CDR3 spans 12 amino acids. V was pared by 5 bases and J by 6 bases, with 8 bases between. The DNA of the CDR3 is TGTGCCAGCTCAACAGATTCCAATGAGCAGTTCTTC. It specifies CASSTDSNEQFF.

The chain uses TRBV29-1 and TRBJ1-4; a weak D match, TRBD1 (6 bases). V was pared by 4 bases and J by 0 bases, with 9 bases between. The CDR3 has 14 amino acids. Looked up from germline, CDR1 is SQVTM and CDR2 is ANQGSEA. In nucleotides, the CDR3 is TGCAGCGTTGCGGACAGTGCAACTAATGAAAAACTGTTTTTT. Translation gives CSVADSATNEKLFF. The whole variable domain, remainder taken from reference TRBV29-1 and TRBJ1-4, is SAVISQKPSRDICQRGTSLTIQCQVDSQVTMMFWYRQQPGQSLTLIATANQGSEATYESGFVIDKFPISRPNLTFSTLTVSNMSPEDSSIYLCSVADSATNEKLFFGSGTQLSVL.

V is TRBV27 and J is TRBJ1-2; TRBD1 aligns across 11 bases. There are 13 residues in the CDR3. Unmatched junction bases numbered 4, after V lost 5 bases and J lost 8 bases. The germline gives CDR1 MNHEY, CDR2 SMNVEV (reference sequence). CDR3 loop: CASSPDRGLGYTF. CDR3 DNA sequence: TGTGCCAGCAGTCCGGACAGGGGGCTCGGCTACACCTTC.

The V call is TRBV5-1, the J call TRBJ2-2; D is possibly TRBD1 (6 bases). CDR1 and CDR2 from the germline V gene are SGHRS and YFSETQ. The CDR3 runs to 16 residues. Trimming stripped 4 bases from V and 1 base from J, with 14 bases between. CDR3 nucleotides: TGCGCCAGCAGCCCAGGGGCAGGGATGAACACCGGGGAGCTGTTTTTT. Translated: CASSPGAGMNTGELFF.

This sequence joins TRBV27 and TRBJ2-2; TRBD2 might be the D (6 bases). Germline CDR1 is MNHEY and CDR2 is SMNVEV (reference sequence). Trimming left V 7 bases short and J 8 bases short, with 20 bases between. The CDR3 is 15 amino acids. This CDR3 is CASTMGLSRGGELFF. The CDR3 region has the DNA TGTGCCAGCACCATGGGACTTAGCCGGGGAGGGGAGCTGTTTTTT.

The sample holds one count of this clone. CDR3 residues: CAISALETGSYEQYF. The DNA of the CDR3 is TGTGCCATCAGTGCCTTGGAAACGGGCTCCTACGAGCAGTACTTC. This chain connects TRBV10-3 to TRBJ2-7; D uncertain. Germline loops: CDR1 ENHRY, CDR2 SYGVKD. The CDR3 has 15 residues. Between the trimmed V and J ends, which lost 4 bases and 0 bases, there was a span of 13 bases.

The CDR3 region is CASSTRQAAGTDTQYF. The CDR3 region has the DNA TGTGCCAGCAGCACCCGACAGGCAGCGGGAACAGATACGCAGTATTTT. The rearrangement uses TRBV7-9 and TRBJ2-3, with D maybe TRBD2 (7 bases). Germline V CDR1 and CDR2: SEHNR, FQNEAQ (reference sequence). The CDR3 runs to 16 residues. Between the trimmed V and J ends, which lost 5 bases and 3 bases, there was a span of 18 bases.

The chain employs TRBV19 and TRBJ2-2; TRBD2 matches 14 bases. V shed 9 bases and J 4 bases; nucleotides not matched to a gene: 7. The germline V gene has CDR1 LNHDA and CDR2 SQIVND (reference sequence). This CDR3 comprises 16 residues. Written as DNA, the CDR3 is TGTGCCAGCCAGGGACTAGCGGGGGTTAGCACCGGGGAGCTGTTTTTT. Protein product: CASQGLAGVSTGELFF.

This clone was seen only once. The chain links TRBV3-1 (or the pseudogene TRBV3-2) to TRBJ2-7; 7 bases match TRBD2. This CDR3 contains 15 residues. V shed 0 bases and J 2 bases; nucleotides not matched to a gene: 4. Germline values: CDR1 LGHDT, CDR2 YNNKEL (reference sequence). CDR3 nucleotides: TGTGCCAGCAGCCAAGATCGACTAGCCCCCTACGAGCAGTACTTC. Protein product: CASSQDRLAPYEQYF.

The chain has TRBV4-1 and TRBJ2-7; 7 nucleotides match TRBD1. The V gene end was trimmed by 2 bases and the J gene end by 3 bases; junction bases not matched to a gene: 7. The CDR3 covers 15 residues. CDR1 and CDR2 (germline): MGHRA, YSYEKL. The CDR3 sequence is CASSQTQGQFYEQYF. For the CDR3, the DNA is TGCGCCAGCAGCCAAACCCAGGGACAGTTCTACGAGCAGTACTTC.

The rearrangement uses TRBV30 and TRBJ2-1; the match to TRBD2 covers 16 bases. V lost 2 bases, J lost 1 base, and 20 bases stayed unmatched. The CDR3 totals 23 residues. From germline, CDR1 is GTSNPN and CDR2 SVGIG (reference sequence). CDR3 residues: CAWSTRDSKFPGLAGGSYNEQFF. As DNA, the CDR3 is TGTGCCTGGAGTACCAGGGACAGTAAATTTCCGGGACTAGCGGGAGGGTCCTACAATGAGCAGTTCTTC.

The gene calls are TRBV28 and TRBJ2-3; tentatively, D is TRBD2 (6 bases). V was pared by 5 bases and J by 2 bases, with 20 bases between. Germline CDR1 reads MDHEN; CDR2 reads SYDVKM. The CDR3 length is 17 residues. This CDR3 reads CASSRYGVAAFTDTQYF. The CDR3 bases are TGTGCCAGCAGTCGATATGGGGTAGCGGCCTTCACAGATACGCAGTATTTT.

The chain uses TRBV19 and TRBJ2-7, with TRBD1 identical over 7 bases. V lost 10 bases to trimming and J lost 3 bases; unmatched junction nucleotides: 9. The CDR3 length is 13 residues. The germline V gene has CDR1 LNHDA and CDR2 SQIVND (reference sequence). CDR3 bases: TGTGCCACTCGACAGGGCTTCGGCTACGAGCAGTACTTC. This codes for CATRQGFGYEQYF.

The CDR3 nucleotides are TGTGCCAGCAGCCAAGATCCCGGACTAGCGGAAAGGGGCAATGAGCAGTTCTTC. This encodes CASSQDPGLAERGNEQFF. The rearrangement uses TRBV4-2 and TRBJ2-1; 10 bases line up with TRBD2. CDR3 length: 18 amino acids. Germline V lookup: CDR1 LGHNA, CDR2 YNFKEQ. The V segment lost 0 bases and the J segment 6 bases; nucleotides outside the gene matches: 11.